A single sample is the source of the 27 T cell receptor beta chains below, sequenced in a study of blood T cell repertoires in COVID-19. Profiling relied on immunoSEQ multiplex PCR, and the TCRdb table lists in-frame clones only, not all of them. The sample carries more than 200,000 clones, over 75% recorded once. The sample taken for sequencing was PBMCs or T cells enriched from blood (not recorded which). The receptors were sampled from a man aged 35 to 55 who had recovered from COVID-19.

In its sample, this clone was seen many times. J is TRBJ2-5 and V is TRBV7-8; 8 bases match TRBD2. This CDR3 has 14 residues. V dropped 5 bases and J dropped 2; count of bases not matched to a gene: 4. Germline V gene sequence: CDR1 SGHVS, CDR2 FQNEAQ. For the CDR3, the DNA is TGTGCCAGCAGCCCTAGCGGGTCTCAAGAGACCCAGTACTTC. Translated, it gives CASSPSGSQETQYF.

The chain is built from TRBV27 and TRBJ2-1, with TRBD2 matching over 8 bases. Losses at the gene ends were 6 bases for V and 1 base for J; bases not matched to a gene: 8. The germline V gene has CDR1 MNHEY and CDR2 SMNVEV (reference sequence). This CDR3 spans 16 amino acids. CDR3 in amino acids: CASRAGGGPSYNEQFF. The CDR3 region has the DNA TGTGCCAGCAGGGCGGGAGGAGGGCCATCCTACAATGAGCAGTTCTTC.

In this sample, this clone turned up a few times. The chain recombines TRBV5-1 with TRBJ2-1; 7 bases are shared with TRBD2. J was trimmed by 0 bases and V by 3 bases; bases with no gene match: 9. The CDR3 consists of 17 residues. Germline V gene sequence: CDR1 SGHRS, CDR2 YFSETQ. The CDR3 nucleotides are TGCGCCAGCAGCTACCACCTTTCGGGGGGCTCCTACAATGAGCAGTTCTTC. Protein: CASSYHLSGGSYNEQFF.

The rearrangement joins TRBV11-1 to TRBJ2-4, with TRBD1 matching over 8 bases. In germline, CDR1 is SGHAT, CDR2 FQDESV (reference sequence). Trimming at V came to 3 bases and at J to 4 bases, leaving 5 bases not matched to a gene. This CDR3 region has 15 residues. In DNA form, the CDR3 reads TGTGCCAGCAGCTTCACAGGGGGAGGTAAAAACATTCAGTACTTC. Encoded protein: CASSFTGGGKNIQYF.

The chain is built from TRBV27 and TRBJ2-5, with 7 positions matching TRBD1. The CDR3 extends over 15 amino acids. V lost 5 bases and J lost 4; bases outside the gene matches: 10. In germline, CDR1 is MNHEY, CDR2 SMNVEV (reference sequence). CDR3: CASSPTGASPETQYF. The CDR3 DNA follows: TGTGCCAGCAGTCCCACAGGGGCGAGTCCAGAGACCCAGTACTTC.

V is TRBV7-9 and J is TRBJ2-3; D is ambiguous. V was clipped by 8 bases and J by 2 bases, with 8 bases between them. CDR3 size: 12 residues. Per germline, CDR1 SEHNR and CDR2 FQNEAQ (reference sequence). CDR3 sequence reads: CASPQITDTQYF. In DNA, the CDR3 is TGTGCCAGCCCCCAGATCACAGATACGCAGTATTTT.

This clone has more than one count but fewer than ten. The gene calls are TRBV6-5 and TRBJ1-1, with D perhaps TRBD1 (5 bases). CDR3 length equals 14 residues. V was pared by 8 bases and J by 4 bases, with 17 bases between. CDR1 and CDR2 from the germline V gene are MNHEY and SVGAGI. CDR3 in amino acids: CASVKSAGGTEAFF. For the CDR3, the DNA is TGTGCCAGCGTAAAGTCCGCGGGGGGCACTGAAGCTTTCTTT.

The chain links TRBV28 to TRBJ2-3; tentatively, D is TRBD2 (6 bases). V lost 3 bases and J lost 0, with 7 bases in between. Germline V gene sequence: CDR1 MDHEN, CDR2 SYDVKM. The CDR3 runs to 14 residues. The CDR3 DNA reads TGTGCCAGCAGTTTCGGGGGAAGCACAGATACGCAGTATTTT. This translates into CASSFGGSTDTQYF.

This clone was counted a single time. The chain's CDR3 is CASSFSTSFPPDF. The CDR3 region has the DNA TGTGCCAGCAGCTTTTCGACTAGCTTCCCTCCCGACTTC. This sequence joins TRBV12-1 and TRBJ2-7; the listed D gene, TRBD2, was not tested against the DNA. TRBV12-1 is marked as a pseudogene. The CDR3 loop spans 13 amino acids.

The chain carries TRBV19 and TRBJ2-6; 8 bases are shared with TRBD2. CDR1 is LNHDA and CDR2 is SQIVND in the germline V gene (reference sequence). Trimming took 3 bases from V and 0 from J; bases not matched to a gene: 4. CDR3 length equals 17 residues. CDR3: CASSIPGGSSGANVLTF. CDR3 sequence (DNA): TGTGCCAGTAGTATTCCGGGGGGGAGCTCTGGGGCCAACGTCCTGACTTTC.

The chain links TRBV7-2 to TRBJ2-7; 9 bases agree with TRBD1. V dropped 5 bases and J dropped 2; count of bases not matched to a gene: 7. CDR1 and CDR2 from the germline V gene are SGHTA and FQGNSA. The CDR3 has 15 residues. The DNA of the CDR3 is TGTGCCAGCAGCACCGGACAGGGGACCACCTACGAGCAGTACTTC. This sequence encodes CASSTGQGTTYEQYF.

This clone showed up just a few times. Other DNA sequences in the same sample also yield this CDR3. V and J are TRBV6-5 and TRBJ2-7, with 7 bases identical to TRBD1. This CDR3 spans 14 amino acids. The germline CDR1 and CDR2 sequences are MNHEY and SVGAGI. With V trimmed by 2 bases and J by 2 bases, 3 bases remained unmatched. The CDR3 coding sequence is TGTGCCAGCAGTTACGGGCAGGGGGCCTACGAGCAGTACTTC. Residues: CASSYGQGAYEQYF.

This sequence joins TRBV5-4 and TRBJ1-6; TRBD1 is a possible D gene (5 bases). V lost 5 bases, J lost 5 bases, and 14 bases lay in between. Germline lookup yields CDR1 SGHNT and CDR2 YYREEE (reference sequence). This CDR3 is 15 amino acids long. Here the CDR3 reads CASSWGRSDNSPLHF. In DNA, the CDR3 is TGTGCCAGCAGTTGGGGGAGGTCAGATAATTCACCCCTCCACTTT.

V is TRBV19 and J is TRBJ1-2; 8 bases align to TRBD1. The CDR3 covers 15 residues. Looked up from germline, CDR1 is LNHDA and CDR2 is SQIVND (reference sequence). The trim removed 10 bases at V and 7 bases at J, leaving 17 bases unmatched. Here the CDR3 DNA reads TGTGCCACCGGGGGCAGGGGGCGCTTTGCAGGTGGCTACACCTTC. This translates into CATGGRGRFAGGYTF.

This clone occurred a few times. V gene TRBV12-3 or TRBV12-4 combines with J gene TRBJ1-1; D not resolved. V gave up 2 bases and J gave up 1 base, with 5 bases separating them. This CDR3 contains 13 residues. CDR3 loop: CASSLWQNTEAFF. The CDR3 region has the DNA TGTGCCAGCAGTTTATGGCAGAACACTGAAGCTTTCTTT.

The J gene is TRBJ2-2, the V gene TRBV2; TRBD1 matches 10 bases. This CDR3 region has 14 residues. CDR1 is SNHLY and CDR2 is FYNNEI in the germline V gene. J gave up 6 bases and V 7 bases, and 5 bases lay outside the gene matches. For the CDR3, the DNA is TGTGCCAGCACCTTGGACAGGGGGTCCGGGGAGCTGTTTTTT. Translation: CASTLDRGSGELFF.

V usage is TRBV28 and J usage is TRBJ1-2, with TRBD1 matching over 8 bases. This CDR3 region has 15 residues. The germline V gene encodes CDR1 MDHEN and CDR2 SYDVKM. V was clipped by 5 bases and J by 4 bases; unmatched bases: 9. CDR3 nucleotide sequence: TGTGCCAGCAGTATGAGGGACAGGTACCCCTATGGCTACACCTTC. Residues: CASSMRDRYPYGYTF.

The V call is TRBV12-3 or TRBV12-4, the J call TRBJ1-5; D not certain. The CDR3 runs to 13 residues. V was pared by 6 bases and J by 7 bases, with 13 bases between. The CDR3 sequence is CASSEREQQPQHF. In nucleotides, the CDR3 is TGTGCCAGCAGCGAACGGGAGCAGCAGCCCCAGCATTTT.

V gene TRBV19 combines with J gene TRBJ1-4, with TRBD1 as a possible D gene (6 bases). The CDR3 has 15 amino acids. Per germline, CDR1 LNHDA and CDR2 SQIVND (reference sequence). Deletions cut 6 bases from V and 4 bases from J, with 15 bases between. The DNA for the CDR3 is TGTGCCAGTAGCCGAGGACAGACTGATAATGAAAAACTGTTTTTT. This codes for CASSRGQTDNEKLFF.

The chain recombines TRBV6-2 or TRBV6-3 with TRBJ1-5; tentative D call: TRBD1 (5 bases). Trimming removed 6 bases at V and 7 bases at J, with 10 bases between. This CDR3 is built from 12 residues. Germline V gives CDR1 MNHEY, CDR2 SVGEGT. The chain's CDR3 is CASSPHRQPQHF. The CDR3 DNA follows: TGTGCCAGCAGCCCACACAGGCAGCCCCAGCATTTT.

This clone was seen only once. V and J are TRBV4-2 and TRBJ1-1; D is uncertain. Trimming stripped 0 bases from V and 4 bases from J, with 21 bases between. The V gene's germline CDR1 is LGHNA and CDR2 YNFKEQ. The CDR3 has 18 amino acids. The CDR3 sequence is CASSQDPMRPGARTEAFF. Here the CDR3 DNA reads TGTGCCAGCAGCCAAGATCCCATGCGGCCCGGCGCGCGCACTGAAGCTTTCTTT.

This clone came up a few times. CDR3: CASSSGQHGTEAFF. The DNA for the CDR3 is TGTGCCAGCAGTTCAGGGCAGCATGGCACTGAAGCTTTCTTT. The genes are TRBV28 and TRBJ1-1, with D possibly matching TRBD1 (5 bases). The germline V gene encodes CDR1 MDHEN and CDR2 SYDVKM. The CDR3 has 14 amino acids. V lost 4 bases and J 4 bases, leaving 13 bases between the germline ends.

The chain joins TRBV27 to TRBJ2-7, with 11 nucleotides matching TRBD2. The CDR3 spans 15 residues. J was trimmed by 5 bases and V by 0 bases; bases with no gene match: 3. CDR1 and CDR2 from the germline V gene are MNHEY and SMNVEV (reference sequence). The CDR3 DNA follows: TGTGCCAGCAGTTTATCGCCGGGACTAGCGGACGAGCAGTACTTC. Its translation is CASSLSPGLADEQYF.

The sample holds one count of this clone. Here the CDR3 reads CASSLGSGSYNEQFF. CDR3 nucleotides: TGTGCCAGCAGCTTGGGGTCAGGATCCTACAATGAGCAGTTCTTC. The rearrangement joins TRBV5-5 to TRBJ2-1; the D is unclear. Germline assignment: CDR1 SGHKS and CDR2 YYEKEE (reference sequence). The V gene lost 0 bases and the J gene lost 1 base, with 8 bases spanning the gap. CDR3 length equals 15 residues.

The DNA for the CDR3 is TGTGCCAGCAGTACAACAGGATTCACAGATACGCAGTATTTT. This translates into CASSTTGFTDTQYF. The genes are TRBV27 and TRBJ2-3, with D maybe TRBD1 (5 bases). The germline CDR1 and CDR2 sequences are MNHEY and SMNVEV (reference sequence). The CDR3 loop spans 14 amino acids. With 5 bases removed from V and 2 bases from J, the gap between germline ends came to 11 bases.

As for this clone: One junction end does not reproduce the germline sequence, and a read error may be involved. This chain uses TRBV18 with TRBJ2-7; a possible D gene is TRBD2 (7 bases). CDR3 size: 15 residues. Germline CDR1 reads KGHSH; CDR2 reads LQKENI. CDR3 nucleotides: TGTGCCAGCTCACCACCGAGTGGGGGGGCCTATGAGCAGTACTTC. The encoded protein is CASSPPSGGAYEQYF.

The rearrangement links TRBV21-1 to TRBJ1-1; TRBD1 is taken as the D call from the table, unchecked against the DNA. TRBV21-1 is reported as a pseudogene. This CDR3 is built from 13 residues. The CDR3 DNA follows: TGTGCCAGCCCGACAGAAATGAACACTGAAGCTTTCTTT. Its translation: CASPTEMNTEAFF.